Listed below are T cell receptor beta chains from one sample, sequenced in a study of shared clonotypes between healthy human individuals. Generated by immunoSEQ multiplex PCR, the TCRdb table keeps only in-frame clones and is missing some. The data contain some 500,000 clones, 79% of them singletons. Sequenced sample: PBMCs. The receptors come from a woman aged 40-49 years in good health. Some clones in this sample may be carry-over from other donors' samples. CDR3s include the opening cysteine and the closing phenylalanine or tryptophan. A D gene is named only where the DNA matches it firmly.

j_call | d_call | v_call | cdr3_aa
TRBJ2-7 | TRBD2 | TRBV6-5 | CASPNSGDNYEQYF
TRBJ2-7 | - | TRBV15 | CATSRDRGTLREQYF
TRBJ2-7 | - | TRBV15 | CATSRGGGDPYEQYF
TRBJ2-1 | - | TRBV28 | CASSYMNSYNEQFF
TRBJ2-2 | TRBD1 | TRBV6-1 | CASNPGTGFTGELFF
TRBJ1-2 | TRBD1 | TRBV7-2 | CASSLDYRGERGYTF
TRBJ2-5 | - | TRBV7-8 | CASSLGAGDGRTQYF
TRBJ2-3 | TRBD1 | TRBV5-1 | CASRMSPGQGTDTQYF
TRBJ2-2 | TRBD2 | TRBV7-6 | CASSPSFTSVNTGELFF
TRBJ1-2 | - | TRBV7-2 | CASSLWAGQTIKRDGYTF
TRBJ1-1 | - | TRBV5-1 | CASSFDIRNTEAFF
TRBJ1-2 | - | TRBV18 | CASSPDRNYGYTF
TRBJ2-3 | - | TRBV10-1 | CASSEYGGRSTDTQYF
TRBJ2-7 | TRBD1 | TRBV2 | CASQTGDEQYF
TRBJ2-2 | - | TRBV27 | CASSESGSNTGELFF
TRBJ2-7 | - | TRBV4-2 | CASSQRMGESHEQYF
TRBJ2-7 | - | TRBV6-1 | CASSENYGYEQYF
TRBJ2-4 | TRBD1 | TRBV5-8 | CASRATGGSYIQYF
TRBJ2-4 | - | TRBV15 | CATSSQTGLKNIQYF
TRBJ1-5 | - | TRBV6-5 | CASRPEGVGQPQHF
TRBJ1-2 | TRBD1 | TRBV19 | CASSTQGASSGYTF
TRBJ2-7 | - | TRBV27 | CASRQTGSYEQYF